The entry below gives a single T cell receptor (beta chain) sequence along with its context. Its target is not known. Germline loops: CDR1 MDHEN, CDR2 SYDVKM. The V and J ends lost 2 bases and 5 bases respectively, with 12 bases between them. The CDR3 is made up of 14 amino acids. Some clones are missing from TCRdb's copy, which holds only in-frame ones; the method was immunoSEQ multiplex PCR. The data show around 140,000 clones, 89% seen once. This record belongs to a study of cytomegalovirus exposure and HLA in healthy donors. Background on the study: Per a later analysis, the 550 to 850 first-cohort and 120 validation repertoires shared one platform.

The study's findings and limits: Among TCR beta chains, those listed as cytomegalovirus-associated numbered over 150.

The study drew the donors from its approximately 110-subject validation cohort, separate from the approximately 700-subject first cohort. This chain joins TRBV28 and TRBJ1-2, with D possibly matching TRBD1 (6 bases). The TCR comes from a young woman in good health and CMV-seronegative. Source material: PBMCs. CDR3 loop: CASSLDRPAYGYTF. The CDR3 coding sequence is TGTGCCAGCAGTTTAGACAGGCCTGCTTATGGCTACACCTTC.